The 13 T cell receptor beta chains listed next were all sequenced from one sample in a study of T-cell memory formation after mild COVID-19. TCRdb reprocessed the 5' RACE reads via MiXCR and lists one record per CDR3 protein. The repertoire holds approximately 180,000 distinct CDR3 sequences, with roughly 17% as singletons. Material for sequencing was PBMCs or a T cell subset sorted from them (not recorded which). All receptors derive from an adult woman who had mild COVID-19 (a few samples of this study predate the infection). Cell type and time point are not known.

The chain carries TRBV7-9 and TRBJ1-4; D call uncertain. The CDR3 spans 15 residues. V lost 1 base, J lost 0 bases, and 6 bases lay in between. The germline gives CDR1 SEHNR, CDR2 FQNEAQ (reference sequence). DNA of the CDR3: TGTGCCAGCAGCTTAGGAGCAACAACTAATGAAAAACTGTTTTTT. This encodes CASSLGATTNEKLFF.

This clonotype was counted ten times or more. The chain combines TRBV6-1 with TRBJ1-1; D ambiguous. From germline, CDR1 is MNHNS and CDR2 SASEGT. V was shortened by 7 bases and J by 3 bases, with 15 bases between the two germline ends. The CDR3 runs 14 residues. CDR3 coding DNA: TGTGCCAGCATCAGGTCAAGGGTGGACACTGAAGCTTTCTTT. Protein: CASIRSRVDTEAFF.

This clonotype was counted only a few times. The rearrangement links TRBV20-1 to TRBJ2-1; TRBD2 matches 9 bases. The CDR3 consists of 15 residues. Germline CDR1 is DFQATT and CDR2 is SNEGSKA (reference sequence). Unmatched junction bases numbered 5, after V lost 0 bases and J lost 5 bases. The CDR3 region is CSARDPSGMDNEQFF. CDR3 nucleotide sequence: TGCAGTGCTAGAGACCCTAGCGGGATGGACAATGAGCAGTTCTTC.

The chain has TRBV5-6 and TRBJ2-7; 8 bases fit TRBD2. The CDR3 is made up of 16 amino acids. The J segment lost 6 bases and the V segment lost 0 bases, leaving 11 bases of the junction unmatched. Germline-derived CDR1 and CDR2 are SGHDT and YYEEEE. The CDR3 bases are TGTGCCAGCAGCTTGGGCCCGGGGCTAGCGGGTACCGAGCAGTACTTC. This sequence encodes CASSLGPGLAGTEQYF.

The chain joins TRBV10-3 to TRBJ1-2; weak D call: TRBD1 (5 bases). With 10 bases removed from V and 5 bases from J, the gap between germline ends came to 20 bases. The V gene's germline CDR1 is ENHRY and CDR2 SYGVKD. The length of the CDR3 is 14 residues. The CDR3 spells CASRTGFDAYGYTF. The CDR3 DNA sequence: TGTGCCAGCCGAACAGGATTCGACGCGTATGGCTACACCTTC.

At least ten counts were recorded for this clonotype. CDR3 DNA: TGCAGTGCTAGAGAGGGACTAGCGGGGCCCTACAATGAGCAGTTCTTC. Translating it yields CSAREGLAGPYNEQFF. This rearrangement joins TRBV20-1 to TRBJ2-1; the match to TRBD2 covers 13 bases. J gave up 2 bases and V 0 bases, and 1 base lay outside the gene matches. Germline-derived CDR1 and CDR2 are DFQATT and SNEGSKA (reference sequence). The CDR3 has 16 residues.

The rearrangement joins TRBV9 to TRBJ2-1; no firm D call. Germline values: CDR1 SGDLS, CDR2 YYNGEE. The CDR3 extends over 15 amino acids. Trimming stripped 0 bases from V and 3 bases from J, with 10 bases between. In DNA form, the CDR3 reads TGTGCCAGCAGCGTAGGTGGTCTTAGCTACAATGAGCAGTTCTTC. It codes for CASSVGGLSYNEQFF.

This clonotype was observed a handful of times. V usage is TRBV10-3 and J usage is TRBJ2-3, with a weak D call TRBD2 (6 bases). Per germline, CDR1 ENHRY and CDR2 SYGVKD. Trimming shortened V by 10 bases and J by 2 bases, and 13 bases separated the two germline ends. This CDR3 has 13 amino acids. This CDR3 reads CATRGTLTDTQYF. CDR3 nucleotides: TGTGCCACCCGGGGGACTCTCACAGATACGCAGTATTTT.

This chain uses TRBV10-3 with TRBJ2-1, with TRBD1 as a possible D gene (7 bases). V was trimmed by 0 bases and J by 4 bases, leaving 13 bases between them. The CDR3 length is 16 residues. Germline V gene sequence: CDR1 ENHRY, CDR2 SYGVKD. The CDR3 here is CAISESGRGTYNEQFF. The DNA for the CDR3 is TGTGCCATCAGTGAGTCTGGCAGGGGGACTTACAATGAGCAGTTCTTC.

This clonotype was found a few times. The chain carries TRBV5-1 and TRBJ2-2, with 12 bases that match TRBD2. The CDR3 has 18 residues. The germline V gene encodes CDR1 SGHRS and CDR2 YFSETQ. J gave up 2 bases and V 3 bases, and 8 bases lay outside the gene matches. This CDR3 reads CASSSGLAGSSNTGELFF. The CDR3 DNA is TGCGCCAGCAGCTCCGGACTAGCGGGGTCCTCTAACACCGGGGAGCTGTTTTTT.

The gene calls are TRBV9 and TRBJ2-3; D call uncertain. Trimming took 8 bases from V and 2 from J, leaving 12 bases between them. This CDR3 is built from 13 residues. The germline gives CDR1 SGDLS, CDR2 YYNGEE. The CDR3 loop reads CASSVAVTDTQYF. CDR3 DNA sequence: TGTGCCAGTTCCGTGGCGGTCACAGATACGCAGTATTTT.

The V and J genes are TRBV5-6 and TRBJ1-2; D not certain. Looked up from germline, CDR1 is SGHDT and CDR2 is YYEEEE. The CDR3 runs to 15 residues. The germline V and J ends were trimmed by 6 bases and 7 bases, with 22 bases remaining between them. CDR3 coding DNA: TGTGCCAGCACCAAAGTCAGATCGGGGAGAGGTGGCTACACCTTC. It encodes CASTKVRSGRGGYTF.

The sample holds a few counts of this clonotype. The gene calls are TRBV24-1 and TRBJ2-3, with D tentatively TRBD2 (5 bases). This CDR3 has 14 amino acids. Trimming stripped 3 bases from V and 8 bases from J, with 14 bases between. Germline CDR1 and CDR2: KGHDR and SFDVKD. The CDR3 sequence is CATSDLDTRVTQYF. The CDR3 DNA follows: TGTGCCACCAGTGATCTTGATACGAGGGTTACGCAGTATTTT.